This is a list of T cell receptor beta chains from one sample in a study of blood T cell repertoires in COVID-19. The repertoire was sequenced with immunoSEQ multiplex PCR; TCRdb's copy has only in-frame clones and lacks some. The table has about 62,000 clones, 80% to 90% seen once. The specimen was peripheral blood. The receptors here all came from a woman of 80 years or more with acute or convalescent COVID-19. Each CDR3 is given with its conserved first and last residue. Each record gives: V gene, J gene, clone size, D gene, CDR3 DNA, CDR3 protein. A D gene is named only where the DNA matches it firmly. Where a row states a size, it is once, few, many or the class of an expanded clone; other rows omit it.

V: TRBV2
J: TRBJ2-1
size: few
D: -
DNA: TGTGCCAGCGCCCAGGAGGGGTTGGGTGAGTTCTTC
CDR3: CASAQEGLGEFF

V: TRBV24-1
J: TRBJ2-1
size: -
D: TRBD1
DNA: TGTGCCACCAGTGATGTCCCGGGACAGAACAATGAGCAGTTCTTC
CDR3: CATSDVPGQNNEQFF

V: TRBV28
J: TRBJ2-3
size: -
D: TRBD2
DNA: TGTGCCAGCGAACCTAGCGGGGGGGCTGACACAGATACGCAGTATTTT
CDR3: CASEPSGGADTDTQYF

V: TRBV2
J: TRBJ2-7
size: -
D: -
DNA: TGTGCCAGCATGGTTAGGGGCCACGGGAGCGAGCAGTACTTC
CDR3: CASMVRGHGSEQYF

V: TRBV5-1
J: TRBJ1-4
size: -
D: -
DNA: TGCGCCAGCAGGGATTCGGGGGTTGGGATTGAAAAACTGTTTTTT
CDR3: CASRDSGVGIEKLFF

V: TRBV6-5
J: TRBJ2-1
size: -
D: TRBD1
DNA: TGTGCCAGCAGTAGAAGACAGGGATCCGATGAGCAGTTCTTC
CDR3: CASSRRQGSDEQFF

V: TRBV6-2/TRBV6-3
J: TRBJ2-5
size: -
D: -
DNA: TGTGCCAGCAGCAACGGAGGGGTGAGGACCCAGTACTTC
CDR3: CASSNGGVRTQYF

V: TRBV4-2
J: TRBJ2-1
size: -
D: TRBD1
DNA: TGTGCCAGCAGCCGCAGGACAGGGTGGGGCAATGAGCAGTTCTTC
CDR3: CASSRRTGWGNEQFF

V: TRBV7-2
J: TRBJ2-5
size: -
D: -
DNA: TGTGCCAGCTCGGGTCACCAAGAGACCCAGTACTTC
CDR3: CASSGHQETQYF

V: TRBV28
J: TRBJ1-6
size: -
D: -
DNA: TGTGCCAGCAGCACAGGTTTCCCTTATTCACCCCTCCACTTT
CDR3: CASSTGFPYSPLHF

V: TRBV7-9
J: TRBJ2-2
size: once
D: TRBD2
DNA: TGTGCCAGCAGCCGAGAGGCGGGGGGGCCCGGGGAGCTGTTTTTT
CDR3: CASSREAGGPGELFF

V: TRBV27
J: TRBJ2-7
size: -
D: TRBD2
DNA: TGTGCCAGCAGACCGATGGGAGGGCAGTACGAGCAGTACTTC
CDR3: CASRPMGGQYEQYF

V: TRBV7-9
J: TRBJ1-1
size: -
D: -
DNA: TGTGCCAGCAGCTTCGGGAGCTCCTACACTGAAGCTTTCTTT
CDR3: CASSFGSSYTEAFF

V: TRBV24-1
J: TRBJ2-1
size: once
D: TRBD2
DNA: TGTGCCACCAGTGACCCCGGGAAAGCGGGAGTAACATACAATGAGCAGTTCTTC
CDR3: CATSDPGKAGVTYNEQFF

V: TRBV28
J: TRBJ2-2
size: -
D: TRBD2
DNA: TGTGCCAGCAGTTTGATAAGGGGACTAGCGGGGAGAAACACCGGGGAGCTGTTTTTT
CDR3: CASSLIRGLAGRNTGELFF

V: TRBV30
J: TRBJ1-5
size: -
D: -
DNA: TGTGCCTGGAGTTTTGGGGAGGGTCAGCCCCAGCATTTT
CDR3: CAWSFGEGQPQHF

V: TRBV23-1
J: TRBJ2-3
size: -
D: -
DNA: TGCGCCAGTAGTCACTATGATACGCAGTATTTT
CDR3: CASSHYDTQYF

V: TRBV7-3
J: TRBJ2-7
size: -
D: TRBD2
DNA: TGTGCCAGCAGCTCAGAGCCGGGACTAGCGTTCGAGCAGTACTTC
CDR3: CASSSEPGLAFEQYF

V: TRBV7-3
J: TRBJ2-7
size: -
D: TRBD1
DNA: TGTGCCAGCAGCCCAGACAGGGGCGGGGAGCAGTACTTC
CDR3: CASSPDRGGEQYF

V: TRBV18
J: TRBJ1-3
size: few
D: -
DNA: TGTGCCAGCTCAGAAGAGTCCGGAAACACCATATATTTT
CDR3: CASSEESGNTIYF

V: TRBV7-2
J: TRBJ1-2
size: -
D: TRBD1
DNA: TGTGCCAGCAGCGACGGGACAGGGGTACGTGGCTACACCTTC
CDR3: CASSDGTGVRGYTF

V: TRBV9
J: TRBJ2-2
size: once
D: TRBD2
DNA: TGTGCCAGCAGCGAGCGGGATCTAGCGAGCACCGGGGAGCTGTTTTTT
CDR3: CASSERDLASTGELFF

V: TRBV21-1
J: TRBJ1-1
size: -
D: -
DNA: TGTGCCAGCAGGGGCGGGTCGGGTGTCGCTTTCTTT
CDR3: CASRGGSGVAFF

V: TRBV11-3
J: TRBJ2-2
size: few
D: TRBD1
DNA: TGTGCCAGCAGCTTAGGGGGACAGCGCGCCGGGGAGCTGTTTTTT
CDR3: CASSLGGQRAGELFF